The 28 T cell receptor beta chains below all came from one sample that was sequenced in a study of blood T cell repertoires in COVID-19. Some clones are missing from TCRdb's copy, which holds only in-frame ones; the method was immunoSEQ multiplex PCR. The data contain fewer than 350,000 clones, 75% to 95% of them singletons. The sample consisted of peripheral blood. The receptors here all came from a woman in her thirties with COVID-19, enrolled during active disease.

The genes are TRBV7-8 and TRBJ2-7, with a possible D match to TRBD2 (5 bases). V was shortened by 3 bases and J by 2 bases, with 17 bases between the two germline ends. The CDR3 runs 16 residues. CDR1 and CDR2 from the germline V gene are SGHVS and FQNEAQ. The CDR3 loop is CASSFTGESPTYEQYF. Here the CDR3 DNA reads TGTGCCAGCAGCTTTACTGGGGAGTCCCCCACCTACGAGCAGTACTTC.

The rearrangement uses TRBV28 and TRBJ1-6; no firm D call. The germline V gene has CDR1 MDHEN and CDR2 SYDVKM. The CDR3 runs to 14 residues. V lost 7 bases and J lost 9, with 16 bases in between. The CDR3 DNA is TGTGCCAGCACCCCCCGGGGTTTGGCTTCACCCCTCCACTTT. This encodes CASTPRGLASPLHF.

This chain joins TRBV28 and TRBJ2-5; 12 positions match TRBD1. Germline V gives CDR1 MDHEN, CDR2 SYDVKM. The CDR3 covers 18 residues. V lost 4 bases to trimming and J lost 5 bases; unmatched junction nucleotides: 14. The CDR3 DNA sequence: TGTGCCAGCAGTTCCCATCACCCGGGACAGGGGGCTGAGGAGACCCAGTACTTC. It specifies CASSSHHPGQGAEETQYF.

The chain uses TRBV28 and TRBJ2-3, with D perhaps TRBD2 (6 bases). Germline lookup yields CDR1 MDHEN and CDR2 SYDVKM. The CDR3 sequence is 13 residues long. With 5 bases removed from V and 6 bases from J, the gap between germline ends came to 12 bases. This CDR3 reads CASSELAWDTQYF. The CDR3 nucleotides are TGTGCCAGCAGTGAACTAGCCTGGGATACGCAGTATTTT.

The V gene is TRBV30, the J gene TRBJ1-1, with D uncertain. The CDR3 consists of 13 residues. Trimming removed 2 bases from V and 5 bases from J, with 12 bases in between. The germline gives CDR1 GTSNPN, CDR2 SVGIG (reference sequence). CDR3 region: CAWSPPEETEAFF. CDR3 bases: TGTGCCTGGAGTCCTCCGGAGGAAACTGAAGCTTTCTTT.

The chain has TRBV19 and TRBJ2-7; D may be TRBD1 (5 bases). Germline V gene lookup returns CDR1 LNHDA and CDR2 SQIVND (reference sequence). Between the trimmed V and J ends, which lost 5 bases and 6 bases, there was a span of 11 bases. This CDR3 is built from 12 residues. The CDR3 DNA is TGTGCCAGTAGTTGGTTCCAGGGCGAGCAGTACTTC. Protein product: CASSWFQGEQYF.

CDR3 DNA: TGCGCCAGCAGCCAAGGACTAGCGGGAGACGAGCAGTACTTC. Encoded protein: CASSQGLAGDEQYF. This chain links TRBV4-1 with TRBJ2-7, with 12 bases fitting TRBD2. This CDR3 has 14 residues. Germline CDR1 reads MGHRA; CDR2 reads YSYEKL. Trimming removed 1 base from V and 5 bases from J; junction bases left unmatched: 0.

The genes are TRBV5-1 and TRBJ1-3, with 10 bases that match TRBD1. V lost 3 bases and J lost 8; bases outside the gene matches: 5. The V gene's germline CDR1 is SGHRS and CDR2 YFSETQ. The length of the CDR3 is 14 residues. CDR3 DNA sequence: TGCGCCAGCAGCTGGACCGGACAGGGGGACACCATATATTTT. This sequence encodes CASSWTGQGDTIYF.

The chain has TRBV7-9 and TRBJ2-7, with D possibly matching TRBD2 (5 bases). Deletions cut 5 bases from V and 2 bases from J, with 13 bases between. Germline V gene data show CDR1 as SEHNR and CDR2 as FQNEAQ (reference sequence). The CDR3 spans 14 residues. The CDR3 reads CASSPAGRTYEQYF. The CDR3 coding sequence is TGTGCCAGCAGCCCCGCGGGTAGGACCTACGAGCAGTACTTC.

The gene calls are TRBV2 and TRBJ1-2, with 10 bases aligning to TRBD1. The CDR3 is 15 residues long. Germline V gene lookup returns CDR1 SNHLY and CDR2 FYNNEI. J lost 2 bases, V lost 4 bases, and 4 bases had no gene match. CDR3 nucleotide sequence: TGTGCCAGCAGTGTTCCGGGACAGGGGAACTATGGCTACACCTTC. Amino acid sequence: CASSVPGQGNYGYTF.

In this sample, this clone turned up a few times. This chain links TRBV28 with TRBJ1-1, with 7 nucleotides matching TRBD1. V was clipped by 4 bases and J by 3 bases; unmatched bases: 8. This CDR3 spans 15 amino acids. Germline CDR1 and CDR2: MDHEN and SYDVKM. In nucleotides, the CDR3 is TGTGCCAGCAGTTATCCGGGACAGAGATACACTGAAGCTTTCTTT. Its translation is CASSYPGQRYTEAFF.

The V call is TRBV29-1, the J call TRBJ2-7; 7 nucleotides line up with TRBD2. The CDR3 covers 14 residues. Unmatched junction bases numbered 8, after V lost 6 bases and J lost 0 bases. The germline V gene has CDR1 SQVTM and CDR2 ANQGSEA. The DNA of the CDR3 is TGCAGCGTGAGGATAGCGGGCCACTCCTACGAGCAGTACTTC. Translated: CSVRIAGHSYEQYF.

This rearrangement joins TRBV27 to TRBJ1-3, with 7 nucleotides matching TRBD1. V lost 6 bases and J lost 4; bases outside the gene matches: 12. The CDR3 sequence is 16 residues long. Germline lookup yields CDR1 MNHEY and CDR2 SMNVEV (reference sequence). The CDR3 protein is CASSSPRGPIGNTIYF. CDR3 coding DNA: TGTGCCAGCAGCTCTCCGAGGGGGCCGATCGGAAACACCATATATTTT.

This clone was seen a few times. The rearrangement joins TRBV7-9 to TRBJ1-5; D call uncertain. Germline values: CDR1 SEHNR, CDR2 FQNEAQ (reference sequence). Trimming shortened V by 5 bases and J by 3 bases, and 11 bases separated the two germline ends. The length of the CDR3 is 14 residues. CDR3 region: CASSQDTANQPQHF. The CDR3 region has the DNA TGTGCCAGCAGCCAAGACACGGCCAATCAGCCCCAGCATTTT.

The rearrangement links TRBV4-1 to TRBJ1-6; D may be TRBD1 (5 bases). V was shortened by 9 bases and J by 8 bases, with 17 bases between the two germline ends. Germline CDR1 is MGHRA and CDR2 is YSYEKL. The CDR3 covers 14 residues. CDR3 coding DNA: TGCGCCAGTAATGGTGTAGGGGTGGATTCACCCCTCCACTTT. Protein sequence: CASNGVGVDSPLHF.

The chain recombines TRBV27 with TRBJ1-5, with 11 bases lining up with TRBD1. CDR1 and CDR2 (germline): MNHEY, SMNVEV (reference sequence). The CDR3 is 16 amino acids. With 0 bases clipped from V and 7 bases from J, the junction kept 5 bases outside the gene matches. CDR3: CASSLSLDRGRQPQHF. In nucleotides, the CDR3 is TGTGCCAGCAGTTTATCGCTGGACAGGGGGCGGCAGCCCCAGCATTTT.

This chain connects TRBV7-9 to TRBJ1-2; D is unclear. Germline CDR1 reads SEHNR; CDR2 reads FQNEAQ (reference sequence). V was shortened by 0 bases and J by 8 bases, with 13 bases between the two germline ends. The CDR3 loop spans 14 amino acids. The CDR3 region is CASSLAAGTFGYTF. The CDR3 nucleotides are TGTGCCAGCAGCTTAGCCGCGGGCACCTTCGGCTACACCTTC.

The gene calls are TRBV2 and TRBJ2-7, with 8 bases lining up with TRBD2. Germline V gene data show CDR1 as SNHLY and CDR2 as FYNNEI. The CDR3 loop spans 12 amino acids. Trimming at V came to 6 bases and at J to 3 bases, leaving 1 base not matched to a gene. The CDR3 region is CASRSGSYEQYF. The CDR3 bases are TGTGCCAGCAGAAGCGGGAGCTACGAGCAGTACTTC.

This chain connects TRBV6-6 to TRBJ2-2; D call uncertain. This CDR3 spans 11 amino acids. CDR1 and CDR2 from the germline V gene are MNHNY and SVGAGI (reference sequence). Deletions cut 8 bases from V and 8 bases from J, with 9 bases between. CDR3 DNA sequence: TGTGCCAGCGGCCTTTCGGGGGAGCTGTTTTTT. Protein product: CASGLSGELFF.

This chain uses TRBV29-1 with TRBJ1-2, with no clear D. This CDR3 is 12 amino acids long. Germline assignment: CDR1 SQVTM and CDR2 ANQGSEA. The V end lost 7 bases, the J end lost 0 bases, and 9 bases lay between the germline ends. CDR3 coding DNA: TGCAGCGGGGTGGGAGCTAACTATGGCTACACCTTC. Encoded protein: CSGVGANYGYTF.

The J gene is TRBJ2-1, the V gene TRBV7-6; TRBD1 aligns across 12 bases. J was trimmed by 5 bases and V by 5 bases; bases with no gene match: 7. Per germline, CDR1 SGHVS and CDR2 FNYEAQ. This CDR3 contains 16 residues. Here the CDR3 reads CASSMPGQGANNEQFF. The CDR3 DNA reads TGTGCCAGCAGCATGCCGGGACAGGGGGCGAACAATGAGCAGTTCTTC.

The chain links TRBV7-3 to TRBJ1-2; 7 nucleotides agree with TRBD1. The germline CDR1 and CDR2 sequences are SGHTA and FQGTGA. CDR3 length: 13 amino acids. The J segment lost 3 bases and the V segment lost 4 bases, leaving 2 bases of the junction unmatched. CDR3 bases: TGTGCCAGCAGCTCCGACAGGGACTATGGCTACACCTTC. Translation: CASSSDRDYGYTF.

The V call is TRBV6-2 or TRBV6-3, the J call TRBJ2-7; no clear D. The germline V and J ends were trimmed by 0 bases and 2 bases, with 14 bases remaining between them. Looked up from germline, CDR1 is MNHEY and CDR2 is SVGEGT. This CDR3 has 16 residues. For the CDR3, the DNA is TGTGCCAGCAGTTACTCGAGGCGGCAGATGACCTACGAGCAGTACTTC. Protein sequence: CASSYSRRQMTYEQYF.

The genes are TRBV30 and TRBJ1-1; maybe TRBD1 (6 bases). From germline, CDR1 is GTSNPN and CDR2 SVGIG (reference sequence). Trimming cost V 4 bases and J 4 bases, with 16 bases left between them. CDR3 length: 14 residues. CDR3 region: CAWTSGEGGTEAFF. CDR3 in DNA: TGTGCCTGGACTTCAGGGGAGGGCGGCACTGAAGCTTTCTTT.

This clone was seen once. This CDR3 reads CASRGGQDQPQHF. In DNA, the CDR3 is TGTGCCAGCAGGGGGGGGCAGGATCAGCCCCAGCATTTT. The chain links TRBV28 to TRBJ1-5, with D maybe TRBD1 (6 bases). Germline V lookup: CDR1 MDHEN, CDR2 SYDVKM. The V end lost 6 bases, the J end lost 5 bases, and 11 bases lay between the germline ends. CDR3 length: 13 residues.

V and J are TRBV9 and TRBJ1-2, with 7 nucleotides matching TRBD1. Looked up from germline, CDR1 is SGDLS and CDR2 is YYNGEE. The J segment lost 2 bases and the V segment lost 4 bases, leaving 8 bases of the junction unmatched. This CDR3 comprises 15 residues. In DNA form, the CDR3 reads TGTGCCAGCAGCCCCAGGGGGGACAGAAACTATGGCTACACCTTC. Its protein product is CASSPRGDRNYGYTF.

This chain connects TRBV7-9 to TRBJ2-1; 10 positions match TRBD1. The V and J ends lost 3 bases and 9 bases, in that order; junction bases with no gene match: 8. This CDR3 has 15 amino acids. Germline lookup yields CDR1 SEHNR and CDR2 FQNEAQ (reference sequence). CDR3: CASSFGQGGSPEQFF. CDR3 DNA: TGTGCCAGCAGCTTCGGACAGGGGGGATCGCCTGAGCAGTTCTTC.

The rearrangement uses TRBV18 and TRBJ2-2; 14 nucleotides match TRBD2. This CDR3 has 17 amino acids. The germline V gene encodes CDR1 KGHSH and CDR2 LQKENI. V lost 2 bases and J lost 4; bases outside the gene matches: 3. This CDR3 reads CASSPAGTSGSTGELFF. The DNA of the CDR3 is TGTGCCAGCTCACCAGCCGGGACTAGCGGGAGCACCGGGGAGCTGTTTTTT.